The T cell receptor beta chain described here comes from a study of cytomegalovirus exposure and HLA in healthy donors. With 5 bases removed from V and 6 bases from J, the gap between germline ends came to 13 bases. The CDR3 contains 13 residues. The germline V gene has CDR1 MDHEN and CDR2 SYDVKM. Vbeta (60) and Jbeta (13) primers were used in the PCR. Clones were sequenced by immunoSEQ multiplex PCR, and TCRdb holds only the in-frame ones, with some missing. The table has some 180,000 clones, over 65% seen once. The sequenced sample consisted of PBMCs. The rearrangement links TRBV28 to TRBJ2-5; TRBD2 is a possible D gene (6 bases). The clonotype originates from a man younger than 35 in good health and CMV-seronegative. CDR3 amino acids: CASSAHGRQTQYF. CDR3 DNA sequence: TGTGCCAGCAGTGCCCATGGGAGGCAGACCCAGTACTTC.